This TCR beta chain was retrieved from a study of Ad26.COV2.S vaccination and SARS-CoV-2 variants. Looking at the study overall: Into the muscle, Ad26.COV2.S was dosed once or twice, 56 days apart.

Treatment: some 19 received Ad26.COV2.S at low or high dose, single or two shots; about 5 received placebo; per-sample allocation not given. After the first vaccine or placebo injection, samples were drawn on day 63. In Boston, the donor was an adult between 18-55 years of age. The shot given was an Ad26 vector that makes Wuhan-strain SARS-CoV-2 spike. Study-level findings and limits: Placebo recipients trailed vaccine recipients in spike-specific TCR breadth.

The CDR3 is 15 amino acids. The germline gives CDR1 KGHSH, CDR2 LQKENI. This clone showed up just once. Its antigen is unidentified. Relative to the germline gene, one junction end is altered; a read error may explain this. Some clones are missing from TCRdb's copy, which holds only in-frame ones; the method was immunoSEQ multiplex PCR. Of some 250,000 clones detected, 88% appear once; the ten largest clones hold approximately 12%. The sequencing used peripheral blood, collected in a trial of Ad26.COV2.S vaccine versus placebo. The chain carries TRBV18 and TRBJ2-7; 7 bases fit TRBD1. The clonotype originates from a person aged 18-65 years who received the Ad26.COV2.S COVID-19 vaccine or a placebo. The CDR3 region has the DNA TGTGCCAACTCAAGTAATACAGGGGTACTCTACGAGCAGTACTTC. Its protein is CANSSNTGVLYEQYF.